A selection of T cell receptor beta chains follows, all from one sample in a study of blood T cell repertoires in COVID-19. Clones were sequenced by immunoSEQ multiplex PCR, and TCRdb holds only the in-frame ones, with some missing. Of around 290,000 clones in the sample, about nine tenths were seen once. The sequencing input was PBMCs or T cells enriched from blood (not recorded which). These receptors all stem from a woman aged 40 to 50 who had recovered from COVID-19. The CDR3 runs from the conserved cysteine through the conserved F or W. D genes are given only for firm matches. Size tells how often a clone was seen (once, few, many) or the class of an expanded clone, and some rows leave it out.

once | TRBJ2-1 | 13 | TRBV29-1 | . | CSVEGMGGDSLFF | TGCAGCGTTGAAGGGATGGGTGGGGACTCCTTGTTCTTC
. | TRBJ2-3 | 14 | TRBV5-1 | TRBD1 | CASSFEGAVDTQYF | TGCGCCAGCAGCTTCGAGGGGGCTGTGGATACGCAGTATTTT
. | TRBJ2-5 | 16 | TRBV7-2 | TRBD1 | CASSPILGQGYETQYF | TGTGCCAGCAGCCCAATTTTGGGACAGGGGTATGAGACCCAGTACTTC
. | TRBJ1-1 | 14 | TRBV11-2 | . | CASSWGRGGVEAFF | TGTGCCAGCAGCTGGGGTCGAGGGGGAGTTGAAGCTTTCTTT
. | TRBJ2-7 | 16 | TRBV25-1 | TRBD1 | CASSFGADRGSYEQYF | TGTGCCAGCAGTTTCGGCGCGGACAGGGGATCCTACGAGCAGTACTTC
. | TRBJ2-1 | 15 | TRBV5-1 | . | CASSLSGQDYNEQFF | TGCGCCAGCAGCTTGTCCGGACAAGACTACAATGAGCAGTTCTTC
. | TRBJ2-6 | 18 | TRBV6-2/TRBV6-3 | . | CASSYRRGGVSGANVLTF | TGTGCCAGCAGTTACCGCCGGGGTGGAGTCTCTGGGGCCAACGTCCTGACTTTC
. | TRBJ1-4 | 13 | TRBV3-1/TRBV3-2 | . | CASSQGRYEKLFF | TGTGCCAGCAGCCAAGGGAGATATGAAAAACTGTTTTTT
. | TRBJ1-1 | 15 | TRBV10-3 | . | CAISEDRWDGTEAFF | TGTGCCATCAGTGAGGACAGGTGGGATGGGACTGAAGCTTTCTTT
. | TRBJ2-3 | 14 | TRBV7-6 | TRBD1 | CASSLQGAGDTQYF | TGTGCCAGCAGCTTACAGGGGGCAGGGGATACGCAGTATTTT
. | TRBJ2-1 | 15 | TRBV7-2 | . | CASSLRTAYYNEQFF | TGTGCCAGCAGCCTCAGGACAGCTTACTACAATGAGCAGTTCTTC
. | TRBJ2-2 | 17 | TRBV9 | TRBD2 | CASSVMGLAGNTGELFF | TGTGCCAGCAGCGTCATGGGACTAGCGGGGAACACCGGGGAGCTGTTTTTT
. | TRBJ1-1 | 14 | TRBV9 | . | CASSVAPQNTEAFF | TGTGCCAGCAGCGTAGCTCCACAGAACACTGAAGCTTTCTTT
. | TRBJ1-5 | 14 | TRBV2 | . | CASSEGLSNQPQHF | TGTGCCAGCAGTGAAGGGCTTAGCAATCAGCCCCAGCATTTT
. | TRBJ1-2 | 14 | TRBV5-5 | . | CASSYGQINYGYTF | TGTGCCAGCAGCTACGGACAGATTAACTATGGCTACACCTTC
. | TRBJ1-1 | 13 | TRBV30 | . | CAWSGSGATEAFF | TGTGCCTGGAGTGGGTCTGGGGCCACTGAAGCTTTCTTT
. | TRBJ2-2 | 14 | TRBV19 | . | CASRQDLWAGELFF | TGTGCCAGTAGACAGGACCTTTGGGCCGGGGAGCTGTTTTTT
. | TRBJ2-5 | 17 | TRBV9 | . | CASSVATFGGMIETQYF | TGTGCCAGCAGCGTAGCTACGTTTGGGGGGATGATAGAGACCCAGTACTTC
. | TRBJ1-1 | 15 | TRBV10-3 | . | CAISESKGGYTEAFF | TGTGCCATCAGTGAGTCGAAGGGGGGGTACACTGAAGCTTTCTTT
. | TRBJ1-4 | 14 | TRBV18 | . | CASSLDRSAEKLFF | TGTGCCAGCTCACTTGACAGATCGGCCGAAAAACTGTTTTTT
. | TRBJ1-1 | 13 | TRBV7-9 | . | CASSHGQLTWAFF | TGTGCCAGCAGCCATGGACAGTTGACGTGGGCTTTCTTT
. | TRBJ2-7 | 15 | TRBV4-3 | . | CASSQVRDNSYKQYF | TGCGCCAGCAGCCAAGTCCGGGACAACTCCTACAAGCAGTACTTC
once | TRBJ1-5 | 13 | TRBV6-5 | . | CASSSDPNQPQHF | TGTGCCAGCAGTTCAGATCCAAATCAGCCCCAGCATTTT